This T cell receptor (beta chain) was profiled in a study of T cell responses to AZD1222 COVID-19 vaccine. Sequenced by immunoSEQ multiplex PCR; TCRdb stores in-frame clones only, minus some. The table lists roughly 140,000 clones, about 81% of them singletons, with 4.1% in the top ten. A note on this clone: Its antigen is unidentified.

Notes on the study in general: Clonal diversity was possibly underestimated, and white British individuals and females predominated among donors. As reported, nearly half of all spike-specific TCRs target variant regions that are unmutated.

The CDR3 consists of 13 residues. The germline V gene encodes CDR1 LNHDA and CDR2 SQIVND (reference sequence). Trimming took 5 bases from V and 5 from J, leaving 12 bases between them. The sample in question was peripheral blood, obtained on day 0 of MenACWY control vaccination. The rearrangement links TRBV19 to TRBJ2-5; D is ambiguous. The receptor comes from an adult in good health. CDR3 DNA: TGTGCCAGTAGTCCGGGTAGACGGGAGACCCAGTACTTC. Encoded protein: CASSPGRRETQYF.